The 11 T cell receptor beta chains below come from one sample, sequenced in a study of blood T cell repertoires in COVID-19. TCRdb keeps only in-frame clones here, not all; method: immunoSEQ multiplex PCR. The data contain 300,000 to 400,000 clones, 90% to 95% of them singletons. Specimen: peripheral blood. The receptors were sampled from a woman in her late teens or twenties who had recovered from COVID-19.

The chain links TRBV7-2 to TRBJ2-2; possibly TRBD2 for D (6 bases). Germline CDR1 and CDR2: SGHTA and FQGNSA. The length of the CDR3 is 15 residues. Between the trimmed V and J ends, which lost 5 bases and 2 bases, there was a span of 12 bases. The CDR3: CASSPGTPNTGELFF. DNA of the CDR3: TGTGCCAGCAGCCCCGGGACTCCTAACACCGGGGAGCTGTTTTTT.

This chain uses TRBV7-6 with TRBJ1-2; 8 nucleotides align to TRBD1. The junction had 12 bases not matched to a gene; V was cut back by 1 base and J by 5 bases. This CDR3 has 17 amino acids. Germline V gene lookup returns CDR1 SGHVS and CDR2 FNYEAQ. The CDR3 loop reads CASSLGASQGAEYGYTF. CDR3 sequence (DNA): TGTGCCAGCAGCTTAGGAGCCTCTCAGGGGGCGGAATATGGCTACACCTTC.

As DNA, the CDR3 is TGTGCCAGCAGTTACTCGAAGTTGTTACATGCTGAAGCTTTCTTT. It codes for CASSYSKLLHAEAFF. The chain couples TRBV6-5 to TRBJ1-1; D gene uncertain. CDR3 length equals 15 residues. CDR1 and CDR2 (germline): MNHEY, SVGAGI. Trimming removed 0 bases at V and 6 bases at J, with 14 bases between.

The rearrangement links TRBV10-3 to TRBJ1-5; weak D call: TRBD1 (5 bases). The CDR3 is 15 residues long. V dropped 7 bases and J dropped 1 base, with 14 bases sitting between them. CDR1 is ENHRY, CDR2 SYGVKD, per germline. In nucleotides, the CDR3 is TGTGCCATCAAGACGGGGGGGGTAAGCAATCAGCCCCAGCATTTT. Its translation: CAIKTGGVSNQPQHF.

The chain employs TRBV7-8 and TRBJ2-2; D might be TRBD1 (6 bases). This CDR3 has 20 residues. Germline V lookup: CDR1 SGHVS, CDR2 FQNEAQ. V lost 5 bases and J 8 bases, leaving 33 bases between the germline ends. The CDR3 region is CASSARGVPGTLRKPGELFF. The CDR3 region has the DNA TGTGCCAGCAGCGCCCGGGGTGTCCCGGGGACACTAAGAAAACCGGGGGAGCTGTTTTTT.

The J gene is TRBJ2-7, the V gene TRBV11-2; 12 bases match TRBD2. The V gene end was trimmed by 6 bases and the J gene end by 3 bases; junction bases not matched to a gene: 3. Germline V CDR1 and CDR2: SGHAT, FQNNGV. This CDR3 contains 14 residues. The DNA for the CDR3 is TGTGCCAGCAGAGGACTAGCGGGACACTACGAGCAGTACGTC. This translates into CASRGLAGHYEQYV.

The CDR3, as DNA: TGTGCCAGCAGTTTTTCTGCCCAGGGTGGGGAAAAACTGTTTTTT. It translates to CASSFSAQGGEKLFF. The chain couples TRBV2 to TRBJ1-4; a weak D match, TRBD1 (5 bases). Germline V gene lookup returns CDR1 SNHLY and CDR2 FYNNEI. The CDR3 runs 15 residues. Trimming stripped 5 bases from V and 8 bases from J, with 18 bases between.

V gene TRBV10-3 combines with J gene TRBJ2-7; 8 bases fit TRBD1. The J segment lost 1 base and the V segment lost 0 bases, leaving 5 bases of the junction unmatched. Germline values: CDR1 ENHRY, CDR2 SYGVKD. This CDR3 is 16 amino acids long. CDR3 in DNA: TGTGCCATCAGTGAGTCTAGGACAGGGAAATCCTACGAGCAGTACGTC. Translating gives CAISESRTGKSYEQYV.

This sequence joins TRBV5-1 and TRBJ2-1; TRBD2 aligns across 7 bases. With V trimmed by 2 bases and J by 8 bases, 7 bases remained unmatched. Per germline, CDR1 SGHRS and CDR2 YFSETQ. The CDR3 is 14 amino acids. The DNA for the CDR3 is TGCGCCAGCAGCTTTGGCGGGAGCGTGGATGAGCAGTTCTTC. This encodes CASSFGGSVDEQFF.

The chain uses TRBV30 and TRBJ1-1, with D perhaps matching TRBD1 (5 bases). Germline assignment: CDR1 GTSNPN and CDR2 SVGIG (reference sequence). CDR3 length equals 14 residues. The V gene lost 2 bases and the J gene lost 6 bases, with 16 bases spanning the gap. This CDR3 is CAWSREGAGPEAFF. The CDR3 nucleotides read TGTGCCTGGAGTCGTGAAGGGGCTGGGCCTGAAGCTTTCTTT.

This clone has only a few counts. The J gene is TRBJ2-7, the V gene TRBV6-2 or TRBV6-3, with D perhaps matching TRBD1 (6 bases). CDR1 and CDR2 (germline): MNHEY, SVGEGT. The CDR3 consists of 16 residues. Deletions cut 0 bases from V and 2 bases from J, with 14 bases between. CDR3 coding DNA: TGTGCCAGCAGTTACTCGCGACAGGTGGGGGCCTACGAGCAGTACGTC. The encoded protein is CASSYSRQVGAYEQYV.